The clone carrying this T cell receptor beta chain counts as medium-sized. These data come from a study of TIL therapy for anti-PD-1-resistant metastatic lung cancer. Study-level background: Median tumor PD-L1 proportion score was 6%.

Time point reported: pre-treatment sample, taken before nivolumab and TIL therapy. Tumor tissue came from excised metastases, mostly pleural nodules or supraclavicular lymph nodes. Tumors were harvested before any PD-1/PD-L1 blockade. Sequencing used immunoSEQ v3. Libraries were sequenced to 2.2 million or so read pairs (survey) or roughly 4.5-6 million (deep). The repertoire was sequenced with immunoSEQ multiplex PCR; TCRdb's copy has only in-frame clones and lacks some. The sample lists some 11,000 clones, approximately 52% occurring once. Per germline, CDR1 SNHLY and CDR2 FYNNEI. Trimming shortened V by 3 bases and J by 7 bases, and 6 bases separated the two germline ends. The CDR3 totals 11 residues.

Sequenced here: tumor tissue, sampled at baseline. This TCR was sampled from a person aged 25 to 79 with non-small cell lung cancer. This chain connects TRBV2 to TRBJ1-2; D is uncertain. CDR3 residues: CASSDPPGYTF. In DNA form, the CDR3 reads TGTGCCAGCAGTGACCCACCTGGCTACACCTTC.